Below are 18 T cell receptor beta chains sequenced from a single sample in a study of blood T cell repertoires in COVID-19. Produced via immunoSEQ multiplex PCR; TCRdb's table is partial and in-frame only. The repertoire holds 200,000 to 300,000 clones, with roughly 88% as singletons. The sequencing sample was made of PBMCs or T cells enriched from blood (not recorded which). These receptors were collected from a woman in her forties with acute COVID-19.

The chain combines TRBV7-2 with TRBJ2-1; 10 nucleotides match TRBD2. The V segment lost 5 bases and the J segment 5 bases; nucleotides outside the gene matches: 6. Looked up from germline, CDR1 is SGHTA and CDR2 is FQGNSA. CDR3 length equals 15 residues. The CDR3 loop is CASSPIAGGHNEQFF. CDR3 DNA: TGTGCCAGCAGCCCCATAGCGGGAGGTCACAATGAGCAGTTCTTC.

CDR3 nucleotide sequence: TGTGCCAGCAGCTCGATACGGACAGGGCACCACGAGCAGTACGTC. This translates into CASSSIRTGHHEQYV. J is TRBJ2-7 and V is TRBV7-9; TRBD1 matches 8 bases. CDR1 and CDR2 (germline): SEHNR, FQNEAQ (reference sequence). Trimming at V came to 4 bases and at J to 5 bases, leaving 10 bases not matched to a gene. The length of the CDR3 is 15 residues.

The V call is TRBV7-8, the J call TRBJ2-5; weak D call: TRBD1 (6 bases). The length of the CDR3 is 13 residues. Germline V gene data show CDR1 as SGHVS and CDR2 as FQNEAQ. Deletions cut 3 bases from V and 3 bases from J, with 8 bases between. The CDR3 DNA is TGTGCCAGCAGCTTTAACAGGGAAGAGACCCAGTACTTC. It translates to CASSFNREETQYF.

The V call is TRBV2, the J call TRBJ1-6; D gene unclear. The V end lost 0 bases, the J end lost 4 bases, and 7 bases lay between the germline ends. The germline V gene encodes CDR1 SNHLY and CDR2 FYNNEI. This CDR3 spans 15 amino acids. CDR3 amino acids: CASSEAGSYNSPLHF. Here the CDR3 DNA reads TGTGCCAGCAGTGAAGCCGGTTCGTATAATTCACCCCTCCACTTT.

This sequence joins TRBV19 and TRBJ2-7; D may be TRBD1 (5 bases). CDR3 length equals 14 residues. The ends were cut back, 7 bases at V and 0 bases at J, with 13 bases in the middle. Germline values: CDR1 LNHDA, CDR2 SQIVND (reference sequence). CDR3 region: CASTRGHDSYEQYV. The CDR3 DNA is TGTGCCAGTACTCGAGGACATGACTCCTACGAGCAGTACGTC.

This clone was detected only a few times. The rearrangement joins TRBV7-2 to TRBJ1-1, with TRBD1 as a possible D gene (6 bases). Germline V gene data show CDR1 as SGHTA and CDR2 as FQGNSA. The V gene lost 6 bases and the J gene lost 4 bases, with 21 bases spanning the gap. The CDR3 totals 16 residues. The CDR3 loop reads CASRTVGGARSTEAFF. Written as DNA, the CDR3 is TGTGCCAGCAGGACAGTAGGGGGGGCGCGTAGCACTGAAGCTTTCTTT.

The V and J genes are TRBV7-2 and TRBJ1-1, with D unresolved. Germline V CDR1 and CDR2: SGHTA, FQGNSA. V lost 1 base, J lost 4 bases, and 10 bases lay in between. There are 14 residues in the CDR3. In DNA form, the CDR3 reads TGTGCCAGCAGCTTAGAGAGTTATAGCACTGAAGCTTTCTTT. This codes for CASSLESYSTEAFF.

V gene TRBV27 combines with J gene TRBJ2-7; 9 positions agree with TRBD1. V dropped 5 bases and J dropped 3; count of bases not matched to a gene: 5. The CDR3 spans 14 residues. Germline CDR1 MNHEY, CDR2 SMNVEV (reference sequence). The CDR3 region has the DNA TGTGCCAGCAGTATAACAGGGGGCCACTACGAGCAGTACTTC. This translates into CASSITGGHYEQYF.

This chain links TRBV7-3 with TRBJ2-1; 8 bases are a match to TRBD2. With 0 bases clipped from V and 9 bases from J, the junction kept 4 bases outside the gene matches. The CDR3 runs to 14 residues. The germline CDR1 and CDR2 sequences are SGHTA and FQGTGA. This chain's CDR3 is CASSLTSGMVEQFF. The CDR3 bases are TGTGCCAGCAGCTTAACTAGCGGGATGGTTGAGCAGTTCTTC.

The V and J genes are TRBV7-9 and TRBJ2-7; D perhaps matches TRBD1 (5 bases). Germline V gene lookup returns CDR1 SEHNR and CDR2 FQNEAQ (reference sequence). The CDR3 spans 13 residues. Trimming took off 7 bases at V and 4 bases at J, with 14 bases between the two ends. CDR3 in amino acids: CASNTQGSYEQYF. CDR3 nucleotides: TGTGCCAGCAATACGCAGGGTTCGTACGAGCAGTACTTC.

The rearrangement links TRBV20-1 to TRBJ1-2; no definite D call. This CDR3 spans 11 amino acids. Deletions cut 5 bases from V and 7 bases from J, with 11 bases between. CDR1 and CDR2 (germline): DFQATT, SNEGSKA (reference sequence). CDR3 loop: CSARVESGYTF. DNA of the CDR3: TGCAGTGCTCGTGTTGAGTCTGGCTACACCTTC.

V usage is TRBV3-1 (or the pseudogene TRBV3-2) and J usage is TRBJ1-1; TRBD1 might be the D (5 bases). CDR3 length equals 12 residues. Germline CDR1 and CDR2: LGHDT and YNNKEL (reference sequence). V lost 6 bases, J lost 7 bases, and 12 bases lay in between. CDR3 DNA: TGTGCCAGCAGGGACGGCGGGGGTGAAGCTTTCTTT. Its translation is CASRDGGGEAFF.

The rearrangement joins TRBV19 to TRBJ1-5; D unclear. Per the germline V gene, CDR1 is LNHDA and CDR2 is SQIVND (reference sequence). The CDR3 is 15 residues long. V dropped 4 bases and J dropped 0 bases, with 10 bases sitting between them. The DNA of the CDR3 is TGTGCCAGTAGTACTACAGTATATAGCAATCAGCCCCAGCATTTT. Translated, it gives CASSTTVYSNQPQHF.

The V and J genes are TRBV19 and TRBJ1-2, with D perhaps matching TRBD1 (5 bases). With 3 bases removed from V and 4 bases from J, the gap between germline ends came to 15 bases. Per the germline V gene, CDR1 is LNHDA and CDR2 is SQIVND (reference sequence). The CDR3 consists of 15 residues. CDR3 amino acids: CASSMGKGALYGYTF. In DNA form, the CDR3 reads TGTGCCAGTAGTATGGGTAAAGGGGCCCTCTATGGCTACACCTTC.

The V call is TRBV27, the J call TRBJ2-1; a possible D gene is TRBD1 (6 bases). The V end was cut by 0 bases, the J end by 4 bases, with 19 bases between. Looked up from germline, CDR1 is MNHEY and CDR2 is SMNVEV (reference sequence). The CDR3 is 18 amino acids. CDR3 region: CASSLSASRDTGYNEQFF. CDR3 in DNA: TGTGCCAGCAGTTTATCGGCAAGCCGGGACACCGGGTACAATGAGCAGTTCTTC.

The J gene is TRBJ2-5, the V gene TRBV19; TRBD1 is a possible D gene (6 bases). The CDR3 runs 13 residues. Deletions cut 8 bases from V and 0 bases from J, with 10 bases between. The germline gives CDR1 LNHDA, CDR2 SQIVND (reference sequence). Written as DNA, the CDR3 is TGTGCCAGTGTGGACAGATACCAAGAGACCCAGTACTTC. Amino acid sequence: CASVDRYQETQYF.

This clone occurred once. The chain is built from TRBV4-3 and TRBJ1-2; a weak D match, TRBD1 (5 bases). The germline gives CDR1 LGHNA, CDR2 YSLEER. The CDR3 has 14 residues. The V gene lost 5 bases and the J gene lost 5 bases, with 15 bases spanning the gap. The CDR3 sequence: CASSNQGGRYGYTF. The DNA of the CDR3 is TGCGCCAGCAGCAACCAGGGTGGTCGGTATGGCTACACCTTC.

The V gene is TRBV7-9, the J gene TRBJ1-3, with D possibly matching TRBD1 (6 bases). This CDR3 comprises 14 residues. The germline V gene encodes CDR1 SEHNR and CDR2 FQNEAQ (reference sequence). Deletions cut 9 bases from V and 3 bases from J, with 15 bases between. The chain's CDR3 is CASYQGFSGNTIYF. CDR3 sequence (DNA): TGTGCCAGTTATCAGGGGTTTAGTGGAAACACCATATATTTT.